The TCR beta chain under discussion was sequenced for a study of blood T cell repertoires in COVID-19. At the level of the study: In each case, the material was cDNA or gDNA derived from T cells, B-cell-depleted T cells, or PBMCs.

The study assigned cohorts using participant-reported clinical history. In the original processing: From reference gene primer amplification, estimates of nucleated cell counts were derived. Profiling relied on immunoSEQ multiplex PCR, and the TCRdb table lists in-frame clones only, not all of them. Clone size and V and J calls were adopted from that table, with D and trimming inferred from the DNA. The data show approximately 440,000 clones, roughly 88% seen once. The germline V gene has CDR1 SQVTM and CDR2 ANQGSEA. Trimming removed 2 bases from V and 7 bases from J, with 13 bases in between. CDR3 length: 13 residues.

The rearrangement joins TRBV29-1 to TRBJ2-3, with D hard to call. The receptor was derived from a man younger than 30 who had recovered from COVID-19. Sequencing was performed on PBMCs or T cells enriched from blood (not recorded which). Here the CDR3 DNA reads TGCAGCGTTGAACCTCAGGCCGCGAATACGCAGTATTTT. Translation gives CSVEPQAANTQYF.